The 7 T cell receptor beta chains reported below all come from one sample, sequenced in a study of CD8 T cell repertoires and HIV-1 epitope variants. Assay used: immunoSEQ multiplex PCR; TCRdb lists only in-frame clones, some missing. The repertoire holds 90,000 or so clones, with 74% as singletons. Material: uncultured baseline CD8+ T cells from peripheral blood mononuclear cells (PBMCs). These receptors were obtained from a male donor with HIV.

Only a few counts were recorded for this clone. The V call is TRBV30, the J call TRBJ1-1, with TRBD1 as a possible D gene (5 bases). V dropped 5 bases and J dropped 0 bases, with 10 bases sitting between them. Germline CDR1 GTSNPN, CDR2 SVGIG (reference sequence). This CDR3 is 13 amino acids long. CDR3 loop: CAWQGRMNTEAFF. DNA of the CDR3: TGTGCCTGGCAGGGACGAATGAACACTGAAGCTTTCTTT.

This chain links TRBV16 with TRBJ1-2; a weak D match, TRBD1 (5 bases). V was cut by 2 bases and J by 7 bases, with 11 bases left in between. CDR3 length equals 13 residues. Germline CDR1 reads KGHSY; CDR2 reads FQNENV. The CDR3 bases are TGTGCCAGCAGCCAAACACAGGAAGGTGGCTACACCTTC. Translating it yields CASSQTQEGGYTF.

The V call is TRBV10-1, the J call TRBJ2-3, with 10 bases that match TRBD2. The J segment lost 9 bases and the V segment lost 5 bases, leaving 11 bases of the junction unmatched. CDR3 length: 15 amino acids. CDR1 WNHNN and CDR2 SYGVQD come from the germline V gene (reference sequence). CDR3: CASSSGTSDRATQYF. The CDR3 DNA is TGCGCCAGCAGTTCCGGGACTAGCGATCGAGCGACGCAGTATTTT.

The chain uses TRBV6-4 and TRBJ1-2; D remains ambiguous. Germline V gene sequence: CDR1 MRHNA, CDR2 SNTAGT. CDR3 length: 10 residues. The ends were cut back, 5 bases at V and 14 bases at J, with 12 bases in the middle. CDR3 in DNA: TGTGCCAGCAGTTCGCGGTTGACAACCTTC. Residues: CASSSRLTTF.

The chain couples TRBV7-9 to TRBJ1-5; the match to TRBD1 covers 8 bases. This CDR3 has 15 residues. Germline-derived CDR1 and CDR2 are SEHNR and FQNEAQ (reference sequence). The V segment lost 1 base and the J segment 9 bases; nucleotides outside the gene matches: 8. Here the CDR3 reads CASSLGTGQDRPQHF. CDR3 nucleotides: TGTGCCAGCAGCTTAGGAACGGGACAGGATAGGCCCCAGCATTTT. Supplemented by reference TRBV7-9 and TRBJ1-5, the full variable domain reads DTGVSQNPRHKITKRGQNVTFRCDPISEHNRLYWYRQTLGQGPEFLTYFQNEAQLEKSRLLSDRFSAERPKGSFSTLEIQRTEQGDSAMYLCASSLGTGQDRPQHFGDGTRLSIL.

The gene calls are TRBV9 and TRBJ2-7; TRBD2 agrees at 7 bases. J lost 4 bases, V lost 0 bases, and 4 bases had no gene match. Looked up from germline, CDR1 is SGDLS and CDR2 is YYNGEE. CDR3 size: 14 residues. The CDR3 nucleotides are TGTGCCAGCAGCGTAGAAGCGGGGCCATACGAGCAGTACTTC. Amino acids: CASSVEAGPYEQYF.

This clone was recorded many times. The chain is built from TRBV6-5 and TRBJ1-2; D is unclear. CDR3 length equals 12 residues. Trimming pared 6 bases from V and 5 bases from J, leaving 10 bases between. The germline V gene encodes CDR1 MNHEY and CDR2 SVGAGI. DNA of the CDR3: TGTGCCAGCAGAAAAGCACAGTATGGCTACACCTTC. Residues: CASRKAQYGYTF.